These 20 T cell receptor beta chains originate from one sample sequenced in a study of Tregs in tolerant kidney transplant recipients (dated by TCRdb to between 2019 and 2020). The library came from the immunoSEQ multiplex PCR assay. The immuneACCESS repertoire file appears here via TCRdb, limited to in-frame rearrangements. These files lack a portion of the clones; in checked studies, under half of the deficit traces to unresolved V genes, and the cause of the others is not known. In all, the sample holds some 68,000 clones, and 84% of those were seen once. More than 4% of the sample is in the top ten clones. Sequencing was carried out using CD4+ T cells from blood. The receptors shown here come from a human donor in good health.

This clone was recorded at least ten times. The chain carries TRBV2 and TRBJ1-2; D possibly corresponds to TRBD1 (6 bases). Trimming removed 4 bases at V and 4 bases at J, with 16 bases between. Germline V gene sequence: CDR1 SNHLY, CDR2 FYNNEI. The CDR3 has 15 residues. The CDR3 reads CASSARGRSGYGYTF. The CDR3, as DNA: TGTGCCAGCAGTGCCCGGGGGCGTTCGGGCTATGGCTACACCTTC. The full variable domain, in which reference TRBV2 and TRBJ1-2 provide the parts outside the CDR3, is EPEVTQTPSHQVTQMGQEVILRCVPISNHLYFYWYRQILGQKVEFLVSFYNNEISEKSEIFDDQFSVERPDGSNFTLKIRSTKLEDSAMYFCASSARGRSGYGYTFGSGTRLTVV.

The rearrangement uses TRBV2 and TRBJ2-1; 7 bases line up with TRBD2. The CDR3 has 15 amino acids. Germline CDR1 reads SNHLY; CDR2 reads FYNNEI. V lost 7 bases, J lost 1 base, and 7 bases stayed unmatched. The CDR3 DNA reads as TGTGCCAGCACCCGCCGGGAGGCATCCTACAATGAGCAGTTCTTC. Translating gives CASTRREASYNEQFF.

The V call is TRBV18, the J call TRBJ2-7, with 7 bases identical to TRBD2. Germline CDR1 and CDR2: KGHSH and LQKENI. The ends lost 5 bases at V and 6 bases at J; junction bases unmatched: 10. The CDR3 is 14 amino acids. Here the CDR3 reads CASSSTLGGSEQYF. The DNA of the CDR3 is TGTGCCAGCTCATCAACTTTGGGGGGGAGCGAGCAGTACTTC. The entire variable domain, with the rest obtained from reference TRBV18 and TRBJ2-7, is as follows: NAGVMQNPRHLVRRRGQEARLRCSPMKGHSHVYWYRQLPEEGLKFMVYLQKENIIDESGMPKERFSAEFPKEGPSILRIQQVVRGDSAAYFCASSSTLGGSEQYFGPGTRLTVT.

The CDR3 is CASSGEGRPKNIQYF. Here the CDR3 DNA reads TGTGCCAGCAGTGGCGAGGGGAGGCCCAAAAACATTCAGTACTTC. The chain links TRBV6-6 to TRBJ2-4, with a weak D call TRBD2 (6 bases). Per germline, CDR1 MNHNY and CDR2 SVGAGI (reference sequence). The CDR3 is 15 amino acids. V was pared by 5 bases and J by 2 bases, with 13 bases between.

The chain employs TRBV5-6 and TRBJ2-1; D is possibly TRBD2 (5 bases). Trimming removed 4 bases at V and 8 bases at J, with 19 bases between. Germline V lookup: CDR1 SGHDT, CDR2 YYEEEE. The CDR3 is 15 amino acids. The CDR3 nucleotides read TGTGCCAGCAGCCCGTCCCTCACTAGTATCGATGAGCAGTTCTTC. It specifies CASSPSLTSIDEQFF.

The chain has TRBV5-1 and TRBJ1-5, with TRBD1 identical over 10 bases. Looked up from germline, CDR1 is SGHRS and CDR2 is YFSETQ. This CDR3 has 15 amino acids. V shed 4 bases, J shed 3 bases, and the junction held 4 bases outside the gene matches. The CDR3 loop reads CASSTGTGVNQPQHF. CDR3 nucleotide sequence: TGCGCCAGCAGCACAGGGACAGGGGTCAATCAGCCCCAGCATTTT.

The chain has TRBV15 and TRBJ1-1, with D tentatively TRBD1 (6 bases). Germline-derived CDR1 and CDR2 are LNHNV and YYDKDF (reference sequence). Deletions cut 0 bases from V and 4 bases from J, with 18 bases between. The CDR3 length is 17 residues. This CDR3 is CATSRDQGNRRTTEAFF. CDR3 in DNA: TGTGCCACCAGCAGAGACCAGGGGAACAGGAGGACCACTGAAGCTTTCTTT.

The chain links TRBV7-9 to TRBJ2-4; 7 bases fit TRBD1. V was clipped by 5 bases and J by 5 bases; unmatched bases: 9. Germline V gene sequence: CDR1 SEHNR, CDR2 FQNEAQ (reference sequence). The CDR3 is 15 residues long. The CDR3 sequence is CASSRMGDSQNIQYF. Written as DNA, the CDR3 is TGTGCCAGCAGCCGGATGGGGGACAGCCAAAACATTCAGTACTTC.

The chain combines TRBV7-9 with TRBJ1-5; D call uncertain. CDR1 is SEHNR, CDR2 FQNEAQ, per germline (reference sequence). Trimming removed 2 bases at V and 5 bases at J, with 10 bases between. This CDR3 is built from 14 residues. In DNA, the CDR3 is TGTGCCAGCAGCTTATCGAGGGTGGATCAGCCCCAGCATTTT. Translation gives CASSLSRVDQPQHF.

The chain carries TRBV5-6 and TRBJ2-1; 10 nucleotides match TRBD1. The CDR3 contains 19 residues. V was pared by 2 bases and J by 7 bases, with 18 bases of the junction left unmatched. The germline V gene has CDR1 SGHDT and CDR2 YYEEEE. This chain's CDR3 is CASSFRFLERTGGKNEQFF. The CDR3 DNA reads as TGTGCCAGCAGCTTCCGTTTCCTAGAACGGACAGGGGGAAAGAATGAGCAGTTCTTC.

This chain links TRBV7-2 with TRBJ2-7; D unresolved. CDR3 length: 15 residues. V gave up 1 base and J gave up 2 bases, with 12 bases separating them. CDR1 and CDR2 from the germline V gene are SGHTA and FQGNSA. CDR3 sequence reads: CASSLVPTVTYEQYF. CDR3 in DNA: TGTGCCAGCAGCTTAGTACCCACCGTGACCTACGAGCAGTACTTC.

This clone appeared once. The genes are TRBV7-2 and TRBJ1-2; a possible D gene is TRBD1 (5 bases). With 2 bases removed from V and 11 bases from J, the gap between germline ends came to 18 bases. Germline assignment: CDR1 SGHTA and CDR2 FQGNSA. This CDR3 has 14 amino acids. The CDR3 DNA is TGTGCCAGCAGCTTAAGCGCCAGGGTAATCTCTTACACCTTC. Translation gives CASSLSARVISYTF.

This chain connects TRBV5-1 to TRBJ1-1; the D gene is possibly TRBD1 (5 bases). Germline loops: CDR1 SGHRS, CDR2 YFSETQ. The V end was cut by 1 base, the J end by 2 bases, with 15 bases between. The CDR3 runs 16 residues. CDR3 in DNA: TGCGCCAGCAGCTTGTTGGGGGTGAGGGTTAACACTGAAGCTTTCTTT. Translated, it gives CASSLLGVRVNTEAFF.

This sequence joins TRBV5-4 and TRBJ2-7; 8 bases are a match to TRBD1. The CDR3 spans 15 residues. Germline CDR1 reads SGHNT; CDR2 reads YYREEE (reference sequence). The junction had 7 bases not matched to a gene; V was cut back by 2 bases and J by 3 bases. CDR3 bases: TGTGCCAGCAGCTTAGAACGACAGGGGCTCTACGAGCAGTACTTC. It specifies CASSLERQGLYEQYF. Variable domain in full (rest from reference TRBV5-4 and TRBJ2-7): ETGVTQSPTHLIKTRGQQVTLRCSSQSGHNTVSWYQQALGQGPQFIFQYYREEENGRGNFPPRFSGLQFPNYSSELNVNALELDDSALYLCASSLERQGLYEQYFGPGTRLTVT.

This sequence joins TRBV11-3 and TRBJ1-3; D call uncertain. This CDR3 has 15 residues. Deletions cut 1 base from V and 1 base from J, with 8 bases between. Germline V CDR1 and CDR2: SGHNT, YENEEA. The CDR3, as DNA: TGTGCCAGCAGCTTAGTTCCGATATCTGGAAACACCATATATTTT. It translates to CASSLVPISGNTIYF. Supplemented by reference TRBV11-3 and TRBJ1-3, the full variable domain reads EAGVVQSPRYKIIEKKQPVAFWCNPISGHNTLYWYLQNLGQGPELLIRYENEEAVDDSQLPKDRFSAERLKGVDSTLKIQPAELGDSAVYLCASSLVPISGNTIYFGEGSWLTVV.

The chain uses TRBV15 and TRBJ1-1; no clear D. With 1 base removed from V and 0 bases from J, the gap between germline ends came to 3 bases. CDR3 length: 13 residues. Germline V gene sequence: CDR1 LNHNV, CDR2 YYDKDF (reference sequence). CDR3 in amino acids: CATSRGVNTEAFF. CDR3 DNA: TGTGCCACCAGCAGAGGGGTGAACACTGAAGCTTTCTTT.

CDR3 loop: CASTPTRARGYTF. The DNA for the CDR3 is TGTGCCAGCACCCCGACCAGGGCTCGCGGCTACACCTTC. The chain recombines TRBV7-9 with TRBJ1-2, with D possibly being TRBD1 (5 bases). Germline-derived CDR1 and CDR2 are SEHNR and FQNEAQ (reference sequence). This CDR3 contains 13 residues. The ends were cut back, 7 bases at V and 8 bases at J, with 17 bases in the middle.

The chain combines TRBV30 with TRBJ2-5, with D unresolved. The V end lost 2 bases, the J end lost 1 base, and 5 bases lay between the germline ends. The CDR3 is 12 residues long. The germline gives CDR1 GTSNPN, CDR2 SVGIG (reference sequence). CDR3 DNA: TGTGCCTGGAGTACAGCCCAAGAGACCCAGTACTTC. Translation gives CAWSTAQETQYF.

The chain joins TRBV4-2 to TRBJ2-3; the D is unclear. Looked up from germline, CDR1 is LGHNA and CDR2 is YNFKEQ. The V and J ends lost 0 bases and 0 bases respectively, with 10 bases between them. The CDR3 consists of 16 residues. This CDR3 reads CASSQDPLGSTDTQYF. In DNA, the CDR3 is TGTGCCAGCAGCCAAGATCCGCTCGGAAGCACAGATACGCAGTATTTT.

The chain employs TRBV15 and TRBJ2-3; D unresolved. The CDR3 is made up of 15 amino acids. The germline V gene has CDR1 LNHNV and CDR2 YYDKDF (reference sequence). Trimming shortened V by 0 bases and J by 2 bases, and 9 bases separated the two germline ends. CDR3 nucleotide sequence: TGTGCCACCAGCAGAGACCCTACCGTCACAGATACGCAGTATTTT. It encodes CATSRDPTVTDTQYF.